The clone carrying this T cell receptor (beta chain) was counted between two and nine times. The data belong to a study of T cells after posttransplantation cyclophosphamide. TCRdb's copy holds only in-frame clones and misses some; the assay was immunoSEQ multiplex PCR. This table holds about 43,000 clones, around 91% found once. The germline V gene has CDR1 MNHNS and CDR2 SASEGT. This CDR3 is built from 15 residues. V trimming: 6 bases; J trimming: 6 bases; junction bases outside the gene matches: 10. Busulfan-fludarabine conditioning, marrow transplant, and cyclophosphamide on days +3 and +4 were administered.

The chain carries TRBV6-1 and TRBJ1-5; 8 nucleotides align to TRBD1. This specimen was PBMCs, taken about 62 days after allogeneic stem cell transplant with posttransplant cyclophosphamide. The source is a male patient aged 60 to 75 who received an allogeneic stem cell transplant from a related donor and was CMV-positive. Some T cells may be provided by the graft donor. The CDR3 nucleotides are TGTGCCAGCAGGAAGACAGGGGTTCCTGGTCAGCCCCAGCATTTT. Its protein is CASRKTGVPGQPQHF.